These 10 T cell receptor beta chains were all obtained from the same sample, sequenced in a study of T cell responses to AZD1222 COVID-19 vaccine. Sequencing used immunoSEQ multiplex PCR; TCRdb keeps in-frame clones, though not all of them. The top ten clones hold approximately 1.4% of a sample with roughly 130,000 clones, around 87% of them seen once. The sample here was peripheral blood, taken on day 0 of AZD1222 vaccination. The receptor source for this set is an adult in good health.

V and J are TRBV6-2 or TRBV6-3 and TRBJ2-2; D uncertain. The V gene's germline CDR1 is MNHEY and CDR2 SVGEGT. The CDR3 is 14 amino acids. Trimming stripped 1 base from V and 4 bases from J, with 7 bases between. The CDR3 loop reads CASSYFRGTGELFF. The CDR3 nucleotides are TGTGCCAGCAGTTACTTTCGTGGCACCGGGGAGCTGTTTTTT.

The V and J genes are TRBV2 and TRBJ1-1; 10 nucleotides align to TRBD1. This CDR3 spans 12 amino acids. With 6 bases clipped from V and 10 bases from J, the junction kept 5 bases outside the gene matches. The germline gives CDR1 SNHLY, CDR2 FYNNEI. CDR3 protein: CASSAWTGGAFF. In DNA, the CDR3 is TGTGCCAGCAGCGCATGGACAGGGGGAGCTTTCTTT.

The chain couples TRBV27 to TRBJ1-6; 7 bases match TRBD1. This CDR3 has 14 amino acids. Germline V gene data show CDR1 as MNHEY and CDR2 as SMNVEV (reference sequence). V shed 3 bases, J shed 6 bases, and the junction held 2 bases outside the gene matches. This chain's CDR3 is CASSFPGGNSPLHF. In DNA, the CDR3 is TGTGCCAGCAGTTTCCCAGGGGGTAATTCACCCCTCCACTTT.

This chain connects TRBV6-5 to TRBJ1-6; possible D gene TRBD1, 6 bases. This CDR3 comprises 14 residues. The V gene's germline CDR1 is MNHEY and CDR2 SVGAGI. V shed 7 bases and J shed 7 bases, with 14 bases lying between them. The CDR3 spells CASTPRGTNSPLHF. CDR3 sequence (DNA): TGTGCCAGCACCCCCCGGGGGACAAATTCACCCCTCCACTTT.

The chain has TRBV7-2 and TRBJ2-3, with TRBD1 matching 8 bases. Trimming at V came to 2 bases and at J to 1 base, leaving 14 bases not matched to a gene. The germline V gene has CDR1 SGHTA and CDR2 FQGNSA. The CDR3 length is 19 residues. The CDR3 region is CASSLMARALTGGTDTQYF. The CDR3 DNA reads TGTGCCAGCAGCTTAATGGCGAGGGCGTTGACAGGGGGCACAGATACGCAGTATTTT.

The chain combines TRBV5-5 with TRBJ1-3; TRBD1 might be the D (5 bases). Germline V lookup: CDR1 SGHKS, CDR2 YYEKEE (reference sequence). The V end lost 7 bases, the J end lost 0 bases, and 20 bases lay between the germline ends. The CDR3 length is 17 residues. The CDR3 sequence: CASGRNGGTLSGNTIYF. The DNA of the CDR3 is TGTGCCAGCGGGAGAAATGGGGGGACCCTCTCTGGAAACACCATATATTTT.

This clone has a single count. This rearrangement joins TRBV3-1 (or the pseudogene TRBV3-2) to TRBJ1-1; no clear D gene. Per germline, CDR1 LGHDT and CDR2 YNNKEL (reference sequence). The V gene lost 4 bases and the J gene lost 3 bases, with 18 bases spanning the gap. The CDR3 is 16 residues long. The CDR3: CASSRRRVGLYTEAFF. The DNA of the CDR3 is TGTGCCAGCAGCCGGCGGAGGGTAGGTTTGTACACTGAAGCTTTCTTT.

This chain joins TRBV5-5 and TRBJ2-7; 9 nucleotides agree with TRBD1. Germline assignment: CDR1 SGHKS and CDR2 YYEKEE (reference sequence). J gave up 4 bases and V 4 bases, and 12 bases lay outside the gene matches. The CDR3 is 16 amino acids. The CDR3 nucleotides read TGTGCCAGCAGCCCATCATTAGGGGACAGGGCTTACGAGCAGTACTTC. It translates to CASSPSLGDRAYEQYF.

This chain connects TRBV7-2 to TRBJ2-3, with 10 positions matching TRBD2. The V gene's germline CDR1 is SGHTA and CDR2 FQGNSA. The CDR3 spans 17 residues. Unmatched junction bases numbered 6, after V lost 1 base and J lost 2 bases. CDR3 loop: CASSLGWSGGATDTQYF. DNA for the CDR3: TGTGCCAGCAGCTTAGGTTGGAGCGGGGGGGCCACAGATACGCAGTATTTT.

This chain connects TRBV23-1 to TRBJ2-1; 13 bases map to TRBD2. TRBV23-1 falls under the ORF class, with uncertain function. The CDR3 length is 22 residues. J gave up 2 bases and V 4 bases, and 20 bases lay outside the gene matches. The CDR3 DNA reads TGCGCCAGCAGTCCGCAACCAGAAACCGGGACTAGCGGGGAGATACCCTACAATGAGCAGTTCTTC. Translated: CASSPQPETGTSGEIPYNEQFF.